This record concerns one TCR beta chain sequence. No cognate antigen has been identified for it. Base qualities were left out, and no much larger clone turns up one base away. TCR beta chain CDR3 regions were sequenced from genomic DNA using the immunoSEQ assay. Rearranged VDJ segments were amplified with primers annealing to V and J segments. Regarding the original processing steps: Clonality and richness metrics were computed with the ImmunoSeq Analyzer software. Fisher's exact test, supplemented by a beta-binomial method for added stringency, was applied to identify differentially abundant clones between regions. This immuneACCESS table, as held by TCRdb, lists in-frame sequences with V and J called but not all clones. Of the missing ones, under half trace to an unresolved V gene in checked studies; the others have no known cause. D and trimming were read from the DNA, whereas the V and J calls and clone size are those reported in that table. The sample has 20,000 or so clones on record, over 60% of them singletons. The ten largest clones add up to approximately 17% of the sample.

This specimen comes from a study of intratumoral heterogeneity in liver cancer. General notes on the study: Across the full roughly 14-patient cohort, most patients were male and a median age of around 63 years was recorded. To examine intratumor heterogeneity, the study integrated RNA-seq, DNA sequencing, TCR-seq and SNP array data obtained from multiple regions of hepatocellular carcinoma specimens. The full cohort included around 72 multiregional samples from approximately 15 HCC patients, consisting of 45 to 55 tumoral regions and approximately 20 adjacent nontumoral regions. What the research found in general, with its limitations: The authors noted a relatively low number of patients and under-sampled tumor-infiltrating lymphocyte representation as limitations.

Every patient had early-stage hepatocellular carcinoma and received no therapy prior to surgical resection. None of the sampled areas showed macroscopic evidence of necrosis or hemorrhage. TCR sequencing (ImmunoSeq) was performed on multiple regions from a couple of patients. Frozen resection tissue samples were collected at a distance of at least 1 cm from each other. The N label marked samples taken from nontumoral liver tissue adjacent to the tumor. The DNeasy blood and tissue kit was used to extract genomic DNA from bulk tissue. The CDR3 contains 13 residues, cysteine and phenylalanine counted. The entry retains the CDR3 DNA only, 39 bases that are in frame from base 1. Trimming costs V 3 bases and J 6 bases, and their ends lie 12 bases apart. From a lookup of the germline V gene, CDR1 and CDR2 are SGHDN and FVKESK.

The TCR sequence derives from a woman between 65 and 79 years old with hepatocellular carcinoma. The chain is encoded by TRBV14 joined to TRBJ2-7; D gene: possibly TRBD1, on 6 matching bases. The specimen was tumor-adjacent normal tissue, collected before any cancer treatment. Here the CDR3 is given as CASSQIQGSEQYF. At the DNA level, the sequence is TGTGCCAGCAGCCAGATACAGGGTTCCGAGCAGTACTTC.